A single TCR beta chain is shown here with its context. V dropped 1 base and J dropped 1 base, with 4 bases sitting between them. Germline CDR1 reads LNHDA; CDR2 reads SQIVND (reference sequence). This CDR3 spans 13 amino acids. This sample was taken from a study of OX40 agonist ivuxolimab in advanced cancers. Whole-study context: Patient treatment consisted of intravenous ivuxolimab administration every 2 weeks at 0.01 to 10 mg/kg.

Assay used: immunoSEQ multiplex PCR; TCRdb lists only in-frame clones, some missing. This sample carries just over 90,000 clones, 85% to 95% of them seen once, and the ten largest clones take roughly 2.8%. The sample in question was CD4+ or CD8+ T cells sorted from blood, obtained in a trial of the OX40 agonist ivuxolimab. The chain employs TRBV19 and TRBJ1-1; unclear D gene. This TCR came from an adult with an advanced solid tumor such as melanoma, head and neck, liver or kidney cancer. The CDR3 sequence: CASSIAPNTEAFF. The CDR3 DNA reads TGTGCCAGTAGTATAGCTCCGAACACTGAAGCTTTCTTT.